In this sample, the clone carrying this TCR beta chain turned up once. This table comes from immunoSEQ multiplex PCR, and its TCRdb copy is limited to in-frame clones, with some not included. This table holds about 21,000 clones, around 80% found once. This sample was taken from a study of control samples from healthy donors and cancer patients. Germline values: CDR1 SGHTA, CDR2 FQGNSA. This CDR3 comprises 13 residues. Trimming pared 6 bases from V and 1 base from J, leaving 9 bases between. The rearrangement uses TRBV7-2 and TRBJ1-1; TRBD1 is a possible D gene (5 bases). This TCR came from a man in his sixties with colorectal cancer. Sequenced material: PBMCs. The CDR3 DNA is TGTGCCAGCAGTCTACAGGAGAACACTGAAGCTTTCTTT. It translates to CASSLQENTEAFF.